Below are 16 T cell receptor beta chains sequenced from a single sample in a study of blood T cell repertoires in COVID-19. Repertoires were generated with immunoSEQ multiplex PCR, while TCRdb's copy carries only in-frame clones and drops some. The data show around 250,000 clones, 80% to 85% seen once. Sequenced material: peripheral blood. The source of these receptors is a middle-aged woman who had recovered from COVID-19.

The CDR3 nucleotides read TGTGCCAGCAGTTACTCGGCGTACTATTACAACTATGGCTACACCTTC. This translates into CASSYSAYYYNYGYTF. The V gene is TRBV6-2 or TRBV6-3, the J gene TRBJ1-2; unclear D gene. This CDR3 spans 16 amino acids. Looked up from germline, CDR1 is MNHEY and CDR2 is SVGEGT. Trimming cost V 0 bases and J 2 bases, with 13 bases left between them.

Here the CDR3 DNA reads TGTGCCACCAGTGATTCCAGTGGGGGCACCTTGCCCCACACTGAAGCTTTCTTT. It translates to CATSDSSGGTLPHTEAFF. The rearrangement joins TRBV24-1 to TRBJ1-1; a possible D gene is TRBD1 (6 bases). The CDR3 is made up of 18 amino acids. V was cut by 2 bases and J by 3 bases, with 21 bases left in between. Germline V gene lookup returns CDR1 KGHDR and CDR2 SFDVKD.

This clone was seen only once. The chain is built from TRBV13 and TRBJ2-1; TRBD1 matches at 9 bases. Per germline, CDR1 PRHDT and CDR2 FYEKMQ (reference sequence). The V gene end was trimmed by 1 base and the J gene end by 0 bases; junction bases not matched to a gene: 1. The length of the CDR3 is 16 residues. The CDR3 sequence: CASSLETGGSYNEQFF. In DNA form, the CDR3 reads TGTGCCAGCAGCTTAGAGACAGGGGGCTCCTACAATGAGCAGTTCTTC.

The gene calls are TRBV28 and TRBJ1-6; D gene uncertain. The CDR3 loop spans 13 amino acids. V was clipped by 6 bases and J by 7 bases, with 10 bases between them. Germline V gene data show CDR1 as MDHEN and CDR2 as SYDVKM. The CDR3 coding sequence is TGTGCCAGCAGAGGAGGTCCAAATTCACCCCTCCACTTT. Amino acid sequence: CASRGGPNSPLHF.

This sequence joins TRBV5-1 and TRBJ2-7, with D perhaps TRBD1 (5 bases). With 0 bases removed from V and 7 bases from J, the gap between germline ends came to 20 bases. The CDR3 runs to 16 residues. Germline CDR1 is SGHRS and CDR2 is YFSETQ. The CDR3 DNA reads TGCGCCAGCAGCTTGGCCAAGGTAACAGGTCTAGGGGAGCAGTACTTC. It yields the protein CASSLAKVTGLGEQYF.

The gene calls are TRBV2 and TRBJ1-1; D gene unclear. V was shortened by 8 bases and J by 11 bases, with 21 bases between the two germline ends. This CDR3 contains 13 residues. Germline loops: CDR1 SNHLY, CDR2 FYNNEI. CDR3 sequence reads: CASGGRSREKAFF. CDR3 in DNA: TGTGCCAGCGGAGGAAGGTCTAGAGAGAAGGCTTTCTTT.

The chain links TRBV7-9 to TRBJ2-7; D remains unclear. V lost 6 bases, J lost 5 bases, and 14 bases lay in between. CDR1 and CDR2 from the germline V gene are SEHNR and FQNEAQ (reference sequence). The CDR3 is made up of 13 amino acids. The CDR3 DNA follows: TGTGCCAGCAGTCTACCCCTTTTCCACGAGCAGTACTTC. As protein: CASSLPLFHEQYF.

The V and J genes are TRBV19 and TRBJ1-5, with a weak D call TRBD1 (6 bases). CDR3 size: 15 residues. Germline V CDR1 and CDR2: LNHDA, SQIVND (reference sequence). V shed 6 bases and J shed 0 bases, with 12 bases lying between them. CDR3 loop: CASRVGANSNQPQHF. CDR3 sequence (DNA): TGTGCCAGTAGGGTGGGGGCGAATAGCAATCAGCCCCAGCATTTT.

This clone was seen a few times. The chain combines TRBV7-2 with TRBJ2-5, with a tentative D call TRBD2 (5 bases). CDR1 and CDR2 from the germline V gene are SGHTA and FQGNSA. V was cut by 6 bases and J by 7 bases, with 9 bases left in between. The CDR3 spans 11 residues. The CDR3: CASSGLGTQYF. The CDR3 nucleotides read TGTGCCAGCAGTGGACTGGGGACCCAGTACTTC.

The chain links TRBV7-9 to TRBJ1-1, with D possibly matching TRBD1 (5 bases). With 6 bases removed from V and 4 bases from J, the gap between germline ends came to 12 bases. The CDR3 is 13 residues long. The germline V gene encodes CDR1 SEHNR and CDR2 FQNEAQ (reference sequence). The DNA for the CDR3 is TGTGCCAGCAGTTCGACAGTTGTCACTGAAGCTTTCTTT. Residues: CASSSTVVTEAFF.

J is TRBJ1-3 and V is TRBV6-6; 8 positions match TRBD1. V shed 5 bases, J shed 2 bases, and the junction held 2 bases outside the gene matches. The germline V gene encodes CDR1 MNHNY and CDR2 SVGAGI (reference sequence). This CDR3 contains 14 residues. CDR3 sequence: CASSTGGAGNTIYF. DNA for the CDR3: TGTGCCAGCAGTACAGGGGGAGCTGGAAACACCATATATTTT.

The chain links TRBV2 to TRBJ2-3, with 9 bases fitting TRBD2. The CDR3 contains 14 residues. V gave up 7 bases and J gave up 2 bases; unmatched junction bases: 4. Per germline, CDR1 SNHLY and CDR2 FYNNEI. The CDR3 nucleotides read TGTGCCAGCAAGGCTAGCGGGGTCACAGATACGCAGTATTTT. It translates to CASKASGVTDTQYF. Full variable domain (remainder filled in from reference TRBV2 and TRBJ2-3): EPEVTQTPSHQVTQMGQEVILRCVPISNHLYFYWYRQILGQKVEFLVSFYNNEISEKSEIFDDQFSVERPDGSNFTLKIRSTKLEDSAMYFCASKASGVTDTQYFGPGTRLTVL.

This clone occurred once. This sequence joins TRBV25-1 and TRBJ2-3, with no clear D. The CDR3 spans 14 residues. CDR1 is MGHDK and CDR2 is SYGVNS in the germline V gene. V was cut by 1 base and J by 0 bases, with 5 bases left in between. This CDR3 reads CASSEWASTDTQYF. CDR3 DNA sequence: TGTGCCAGCAGTGAATGGGCCAGCACAGATACGCAGTATTTT.

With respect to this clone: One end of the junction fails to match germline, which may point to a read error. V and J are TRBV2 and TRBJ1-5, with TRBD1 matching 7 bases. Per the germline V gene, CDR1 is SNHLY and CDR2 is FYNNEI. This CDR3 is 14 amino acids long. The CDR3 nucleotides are TGTGCCAGCAGGGAAGGACAGGGCAATCAGCCCCAGCATTTT. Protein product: CASREGQGNQPQHF.

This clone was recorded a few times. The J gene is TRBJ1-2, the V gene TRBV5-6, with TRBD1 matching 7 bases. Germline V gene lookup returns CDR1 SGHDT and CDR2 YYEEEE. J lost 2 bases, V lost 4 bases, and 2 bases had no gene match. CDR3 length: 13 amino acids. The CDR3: CASSQGQNYGYTF. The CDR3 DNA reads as TGTGCCAGCAGCCAGGGACAGAACTATGGCTACACCTTC.

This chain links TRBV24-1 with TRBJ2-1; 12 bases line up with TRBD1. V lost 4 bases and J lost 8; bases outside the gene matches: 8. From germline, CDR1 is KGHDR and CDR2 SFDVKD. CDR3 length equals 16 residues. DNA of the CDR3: TGTGCCACCAGTGAGGGACAGGGGGCGAGGTACGATGAGCAGTTCTTC. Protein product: CATSEGQGARYDEQFF.